These 29 T cell receptor beta chains originate from one sample sequenced in a study of CD8+ T cells in alopecia areata. RNA extraction and reverse transcription yielded cDNA as sequencing template. Repertoires were generated with immunoSEQ multiplex PCR, while TCRdb's copy carries only in-frame clones and drops some. The table shows some 150,000 clones, with roughly 70% occurring only once. The input for sequencing was CD8+ T cells sorted from blood, taken at week 0. These receptors were taken from a human donor with alopecia areata.

The CDR3 here is CAWILTEAFF. Written as DNA, the CDR3 is TGTGCCTGGATCCTAACTGAAGCTTTCTTT. V and J are TRBV30 and TRBJ1-1; D not resolved. This CDR3 has 10 residues. The germline V gene has CDR1 GTSNPN and CDR2 SVGIG (reference sequence). V was trimmed by 4 bases and J by 5 bases, leaving 5 bases between them.

Here the CDR3 reads CASSSTGLAEQYF. Written as DNA, the CDR3 is TGTGCCAGCAGTTCTACAGGGCTCGCCGAGCAGTACTTC. The genes are TRBV14 and TRBJ2-7; possible D gene TRBD1, 6 bases. Germline CDR1 reads SGHDN; CDR2 reads FVKESK. The length of the CDR3 is 13 residues. V lost 6 bases to trimming and J lost 6 bases, with 15 bases between them. The full variable domain, with the rest looked up from reference TRBV14 and TRBJ2-7, is EAGVTQFPSHSVIEKGQTVTLRCDPISGHDNLYWYRRVMGKEIKFLLHFVKESKQDESGMPNNRFLAERTGGTYSTLKVQPAELEDSGVYFCASSSTGLAEQYFGPGTRLTVT.

This clone occurred once. The chain couples TRBV14 to TRBJ1-2; D is unclear. The CDR3 extends over 14 amino acids. The germline V gene encodes CDR1 SGHDN and CDR2 FVKESK. Trimming removed 4 bases from V and 0 bases from J, with 9 bases in between. The CDR3 DNA reads TGTGCCAGCAGCCGGAGAATAGCTAACTATGGCTACACCTTC. As protein: CASSRRIANYGYTF.

This clone turned up a few times. The rearrangement links TRBV2 to TRBJ1-2; D is perhaps TRBD1 (5 bases). Trimming pared 10 bases from V and 1 base from J, leaving 10 bases between. CDR3 length: 12 residues. Germline V gene sequence: CDR1 SNHLY, CDR2 FYNNEI. The CDR3, as DNA: TGTGCCATCCTGGACAATAACTATGGCTACACCTTC. Its protein is CAILDNNYGYTF.

This clone has only a few counts. J is TRBJ2-1 and V is TRBV10-3; D is undetermined. V was clipped by 7 bases and J by 6 bases, with 7 bases between them. This CDR3 region has 11 residues. The germline gives CDR1 ENHRY, CDR2 SYGVKD. For the CDR3, the DNA is TGTGCCATCACAAGCACCAATGAGCAGTTCTTC. Amino acid sequence: CAITSTNEQFF.

The V gene is TRBV27, the J gene TRBJ2-1, with TRBD1 identical over 7 bases. Germline CDR1 reads MNHEY; CDR2 reads SMNVEV (reference sequence). V lost 2 bases to trimming and J lost 10 bases; unmatched junction nucleotides: 17. This CDR3 is 17 amino acids long. The CDR3 spells CASSLEFPGTDPREQFF. The CDR3 DNA reads TGTGCCAGCAGTTTAGAGTTTCCCGGGACAGACCCCCGGGAGCAGTTCTTC.

CDR3: CASSFSGSRDTEAFF. The CDR3 coding sequence is TGCGCCAGCAGCTTTTCGGGAAGTCGGGACACTGAAGCTTTCTTT. The V gene is TRBV5-1, the J gene TRBJ1-1; no clear D gene. The CDR3 covers 15 residues. V shed 2 bases and J shed 3 bases, with 14 bases lying between them. The germline V gene has CDR1 SGHRS and CDR2 YFSETQ.

This clone was counted once. The genes are TRBV7-6 and TRBJ1-1; D unclear. Per germline, CDR1 SGHVS and CDR2 FNYEAQ. CDR3 length equals 13 residues. Trimming stripped 5 bases from V and 4 bases from J, with 11 bases between. In nucleotides, the CDR3 is TGTGCCAGCAGCCCCGGATCGGTCACTGAAGCTTTCTTT. Translating gives CASSPGSVTEAFF. The complete variable domain, with remaining parts taken from reference TRBV7-6 and TRBJ1-1, reads GAGVSQSPRYKVTKRGQDVALRCDPISGHVSLYWYRQALGQGPEFLTYFNYEAQQDKSGLPNDRFSAERPEGSISTLTIQRTEQRDSAMYRCASSPGSVTEAFFGQGTRLTVV.

Here the CDR3 reads CASSLDQDTAEAFF. The CDR3, as DNA: TGTGCCAGCAGCTTAGATCAGGATACGGCTGAAGCTTTCTTT. V is TRBV7-9 and J is TRBJ1-1; no reliable D call. Trimming cost V 1 base and J 6 bases, with 12 bases left between them. This CDR3 has 14 amino acids. The germline V gene encodes CDR1 SEHNR and CDR2 FQNEAQ (reference sequence).

The chain is built from TRBV23-1 and TRBJ1-6; D unresolved. TRBV23-1 qualifies as an ORF whose function is uncertain. Deletions cut 2 bases from V and 7 bases from J, with 15 bases between. The CDR3 consists of 16 residues. CDR3 protein: CASSQRSRPTNSPLHF. CDR3 nucleotides: TGCGCCAGCAGTCAACGCTCCCGGCCGACGAATTCACCCCTCCACTTT.

In its sample, this clone was seen a few times. The CDR3 DNA reads as TGTGCCAGCTGTTCGGGGGGGAACAATGAGCAGTTCTTC. This sequence encodes CASCSGGNNEQFF. The chain carries TRBV27 and TRBJ2-1, with TRBD2 matching over 8 bases. This CDR3 is 13 amino acids long. V lost 8 bases, J lost 5 bases, and 5 bases stayed unmatched. CDR1 MNHEY and CDR2 SMNVEV come from the germline V gene (reference sequence).

At least ten counts were recorded for this clone. The chain combines TRBV6-5 with TRBJ1-2, with 7 bases identical to TRBD1. Germline CDR1 reads MNHEY; CDR2 reads SVGAGI. The junction had 18 bases not matched to a gene; V was cut back by 10 bases and J by 7 bases. The CDR3 has 15 residues. CDR3 DNA sequence: TGTGCCACCCATCGAACTTGGACAGGATTTGGTGGCTACACCTTC. This gives the protein CATHRTWTGFGGYTF.

The V gene is TRBV2, the J gene TRBJ2-7, with D possibly being TRBD1 (6 bases). The germline gives CDR1 SNHLY, CDR2 FYNNEI. The CDR3 is 10 amino acids. CDR3: CASRGRTATV. CDR3 nucleotides: TGTGCCAGCAGAGGTAGGACAGCCACGGTC.

The chain links TRBV2 to TRBJ2-3, with D uncertain. The CDR3 is 14 residues long. The germline gives CDR1 SNHLY, CDR2 FYNNEI. V was pared by 3 bases and J by 2 bases, with 9 bases between. CDR3 nucleotide sequence: TGTGCCAGCAGTGATGGATCGAACACAGATACGCAGTATTTT. As protein: CASSDGSNTDTQYF.

The chain recombines TRBV7-9 with TRBJ1-5; D might be TRBD1 (5 bases). The CDR3 has 13 amino acids. Germline assignment: CDR1 SEHNR and CDR2 FQNEAQ (reference sequence). The V gene lost 3 bases and the J gene lost 5 bases, with 8 bases spanning the gap. The CDR3: CASSLEGHQPQHF. The CDR3 DNA reads as TGTGCCAGCAGCTTGGAGGGGCATCAGCCCCAGCATTTT.

V and J are TRBV19 and TRBJ2-7; 9 bases are a match to TRBD1. This CDR3 has 13 amino acids. Trimming took 8 bases from V and 5 from J; bases not matched to a gene: 7. Germline lookup yields CDR1 LNHDA and CDR2 SQIVND (reference sequence). As DNA, the CDR3 is TGTGCCAGTTCCCAGGACAGGGGAAACGAGCAGTACTTC. Its translation: CASSQDRGNEQYF.

This chain joins TRBV9 and TRBJ2-1; tentatively, D is TRBD1 (5 bases). CDR3 length: 13 amino acids. The germline V and J ends were trimmed by 3 bases and 3 bases, with 7 bases remaining between them. Per the germline V gene, CDR1 is SGDLS and CDR2 is YYNGEE. CDR3 in amino acids: CASSGDSYNEQFF. CDR3 sequence (DNA): TGTGCCAGCAGCGGCGACAGCTACAATGAGCAGTTCTTC.

In this sample, this clone turned up a few times. The CDR3: CASSLVSSTGELFF. CDR3 in DNA: TGTGCCAGCAGCTTAGTCAGTTCCACCGGGGAGCTGTTTTTT. The rearrangement joins TRBV7-9 to TRBJ2-2; no clear D gene. CDR3 size: 14 residues. The V end was cut by 1 base, the J end by 4 bases, with 7 bases between. Germline CDR1 SEHNR, CDR2 FQNEAQ (reference sequence).

The gene calls are TRBV15 and TRBJ2-2; TRBD2 matches 7 bases. The CDR3 length is 17 residues. CDR1 and CDR2 (germline): LNHNV, YYDKDF (reference sequence). The trim removed 5 bases at V and 6 bases at J, leaving 15 bases unmatched. In DNA form, the CDR3 reads TGTGCCACCAGCCCCCGGGGTGAGCGGGGAATGGCCGGGGAGCTGTTTTTT. Translation: CATSPRGERGMAGELFF.

To note about this clone: It is likely a read error, because the conserved phenylalanine at the end of the CDR3 is missing. The V and J genes are TRBV5-1 and TRBJ2-7; 8 positions match TRBD1. The CDR3 length is 15 residues. V dropped 2 bases and J dropped 2; count of bases not matched to a gene: 6. Germline loops: CDR1 SGHRS, CDR2 YFSETQ. In nucleotides, the CDR3 is TGCGCCAGCAGCTTCCAGGGGGCATCTACCTACGAGCAGTACCTC. It codes for CASSFQGASTYEQYL.

The V call is TRBV4-1, the J call TRBJ2-7; 10 bases map to TRBD2. The CDR3 covers 16 residues. Unmatched junction bases numbered 6, after V lost 2 bases and J lost 2 bases. The germline gives CDR1 MGHRA, CDR2 YSYEKL. CDR3 loop: CASSQQAGGTTYEQYF. For the CDR3, the DNA is TGCGCCAGCAGCCAACAAGCGGGGGGGACTACCTACGAGCAGTACTTC.

The chain joins TRBV30 to TRBJ1-1; D remains ambiguous. V lost 0 bases and J 3 bases, leaving 8 bases between the germline ends. The CDR3 spans 13 residues. From germline, CDR1 is GTSNPN and CDR2 SVGIG (reference sequence). CDR3: CAWSVHGDTEAFF. The CDR3 DNA is TGTGCCTGGAGTGTACATGGTGACACTGAAGCTTTCTTT.

The chain combines TRBV27 with TRBJ2-3, with 9 bases fitting TRBD2. V was pared by 5 bases and J by 4 bases, with 1 base of the junction left unmatched. Germline CDR1 is MNHEY and CDR2 is SMNVEV (reference sequence). This CDR3 is 13 amino acids long. In DNA form, the CDR3 reads TGTGCCAGCAGTAGCGGGGGGCCAGATACGCAGTATTTT. Translation gives CASSSGGPDTQYF.

V gene TRBV19 combines with J gene TRBJ2-7, with D hard to call. Germline CDR1 is LNHDA and CDR2 is SQIVND (reference sequence). There are 15 residues in the CDR3. With 5 bases removed from V and 2 bases from J, the gap between germline ends came to 16 bases. The CDR3: CASSARQEGPYEQYF. The DNA for the CDR3 is TGTGCCAGTAGTGCCCGGCAGGAAGGCCCCTACGAGCAGTACTTC.

The genes are TRBV4-1 and TRBJ2-1, with D hard to call. V lost 1 base and J lost 7, with 2 bases in between. The CDR3 runs 11 residues. Per germline, CDR1 MGHRA and CDR2 YSYEKL. The CDR3 sequence is CASSQANEQFF. In DNA form, the CDR3 reads TGCGCCAGCAGCCAAGCTAATGAGCAGTTCTTC.

This clone was counted a few times. The V gene is TRBV10-3, the J gene TRBJ2-2, with TRBD2 matching over 11 bases. CDR1 is ENHRY, CDR2 SYGVKD, per germline. The CDR3 is made up of 17 amino acids. V was clipped by 2 bases and J by 3 bases; unmatched bases: 5. CDR3 in DNA: TGTGCCATCAGTGAGCCCAAGACTAGCGGGGACACCGGGGAGCTGTTTTTT. Translating gives CAISEPKTSGDTGELFF.

This chain links TRBV11-3 with TRBJ2-7; no reliable D call. V was shortened by 5 bases and J by 0 bases, with 5 bases between the two germline ends. Germline lookup yields CDR1 SGHNT and CDR2 YENEEA. The CDR3 has 12 amino acids. The DNA for the CDR3 is TGTGCCAGCAGCCGAGACTCCTACGAGCAGTACTTC. This translates into CASSRDSYEQYF.

The rearrangement uses TRBV7-6 and TRBJ1-1; TRBD1 is a possible D gene (5 bases). The CDR3 sequence is 14 residues long. Trimming removed 5 bases from V and 2 bases from J, with 12 bases in between. The V gene's germline CDR1 is SGHVS and CDR2 FNYEAQ. CDR3 protein: CASSPGARNTEAFF. The DNA of the CDR3 is TGTGCCAGCAGCCCCGGGGCCCGAAACACTGAAGCTTTCTTT.

The chain carries TRBV30 and TRBJ1-2; no clear D gene. This CDR3 has 14 amino acids. V was trimmed by 1 base and J by 1 base, leaving 10 bases between them. CDR1 GTSNPN and CDR2 SVGIG come from the germline V gene (reference sequence). The CDR3 coding sequence is TGTGCCTGGAGTGGTTTGCGTTATAACTATGGCTACACCTTC. Its protein product is CAWSGLRYNYGYTF.